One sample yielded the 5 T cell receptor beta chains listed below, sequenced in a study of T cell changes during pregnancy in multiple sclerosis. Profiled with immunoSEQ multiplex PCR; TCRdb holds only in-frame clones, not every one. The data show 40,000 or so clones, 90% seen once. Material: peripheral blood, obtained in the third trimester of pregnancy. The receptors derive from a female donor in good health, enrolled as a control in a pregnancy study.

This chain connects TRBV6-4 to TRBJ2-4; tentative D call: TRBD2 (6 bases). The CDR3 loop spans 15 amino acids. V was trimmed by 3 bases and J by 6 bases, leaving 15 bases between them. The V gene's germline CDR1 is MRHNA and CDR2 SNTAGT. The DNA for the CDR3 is TGTGCCAGCAGTGAATCTATAGACGGGGGAAACATTCAGTACTTC. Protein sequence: CASSESIDGGNIQYF.

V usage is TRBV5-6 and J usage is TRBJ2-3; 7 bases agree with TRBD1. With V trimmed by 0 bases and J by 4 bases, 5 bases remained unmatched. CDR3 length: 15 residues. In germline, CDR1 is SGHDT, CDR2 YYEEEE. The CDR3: CASSLARGRADTQYF. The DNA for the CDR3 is TGTGCCAGCAGCTTGGCAAGGGGGCGAGCAGATACGCAGTATTTT.

CDR3 sequence (DNA): TGCGCCAGCAGCCAAGATCCAGCAGGGCTAAACACTGAAGCTTTCTTT. Protein product: CASSQDPAGLNTEAFF. The chain joins TRBV4-3 to TRBJ1-1; the D gene is possibly TRBD1 (5 bases). V was cut by 0 bases and J by 2 bases, with 13 bases left in between. In germline, CDR1 is LGHNA, CDR2 YSLEER. The CDR3 sequence is 16 residues long.

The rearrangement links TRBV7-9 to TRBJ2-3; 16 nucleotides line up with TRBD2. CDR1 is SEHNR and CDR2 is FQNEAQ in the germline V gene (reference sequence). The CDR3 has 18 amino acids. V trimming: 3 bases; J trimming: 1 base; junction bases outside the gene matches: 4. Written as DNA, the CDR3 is TGTGCCAGCAGCTTGTCCGGGACTAGCGGGGGGGGCACAGATACGCAGTATTTT. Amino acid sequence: CASSLSGTSGGGTDTQYF.

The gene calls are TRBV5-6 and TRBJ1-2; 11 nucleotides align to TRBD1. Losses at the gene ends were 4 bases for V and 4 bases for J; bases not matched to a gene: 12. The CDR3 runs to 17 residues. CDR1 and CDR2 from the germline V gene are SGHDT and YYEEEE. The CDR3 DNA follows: TGTGCCAGCAGCCGCATCCCGGGACAGGGGGTGAGCTATGGCTACACCTTC. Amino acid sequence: CASSRIPGQGVSYGYTF.